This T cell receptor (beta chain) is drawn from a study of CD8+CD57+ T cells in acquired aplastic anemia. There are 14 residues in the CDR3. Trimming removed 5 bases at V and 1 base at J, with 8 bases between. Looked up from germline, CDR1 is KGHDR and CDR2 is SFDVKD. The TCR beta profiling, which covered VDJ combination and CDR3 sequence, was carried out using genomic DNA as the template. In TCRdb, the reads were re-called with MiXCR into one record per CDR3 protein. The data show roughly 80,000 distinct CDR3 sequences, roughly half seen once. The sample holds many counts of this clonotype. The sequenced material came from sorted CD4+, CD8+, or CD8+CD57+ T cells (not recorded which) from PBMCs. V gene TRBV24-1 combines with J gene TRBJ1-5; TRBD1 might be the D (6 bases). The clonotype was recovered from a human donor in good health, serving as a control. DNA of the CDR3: TGTGCCACCAGTGCAGGGGTGAGCAATCAGCCCCAGCATTTT. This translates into CATSAGVSNQPQHF.